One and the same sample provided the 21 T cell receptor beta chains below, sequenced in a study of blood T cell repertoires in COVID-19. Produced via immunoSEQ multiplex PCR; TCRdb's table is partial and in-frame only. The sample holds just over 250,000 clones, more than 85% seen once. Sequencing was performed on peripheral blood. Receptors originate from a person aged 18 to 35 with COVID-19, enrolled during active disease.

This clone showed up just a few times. CDR3 in DNA: TGCGCCAGCAGCCTGGCCCCAGCGGGAGCCTCCGAGCAGTACTTC. Protein sequence: CASSLAPAGASEQYF. The genes are TRBV4-1 and TRBJ2-7; 8 nucleotides line up with TRBD2. With V trimmed by 4 bases and J by 6 bases, 11 bases remained unmatched. The germline gives CDR1 MGHRA, CDR2 YSYEKL. The CDR3 loop spans 15 amino acids.

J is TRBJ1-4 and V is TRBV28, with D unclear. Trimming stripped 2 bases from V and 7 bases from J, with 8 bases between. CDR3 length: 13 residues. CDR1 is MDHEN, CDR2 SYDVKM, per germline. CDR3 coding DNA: TGTGCCAGCAGTTTAGAAGGAGGTGAAAAACTGTTTTTT. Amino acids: CASSLEGGEKLFF.

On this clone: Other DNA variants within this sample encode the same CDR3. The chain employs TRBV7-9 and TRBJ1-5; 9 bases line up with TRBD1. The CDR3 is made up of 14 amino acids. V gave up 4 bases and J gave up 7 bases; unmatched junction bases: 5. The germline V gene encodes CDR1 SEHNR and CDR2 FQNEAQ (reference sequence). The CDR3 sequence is CASSSGQGNQPQHF. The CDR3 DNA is TGTGCCAGCAGCTCCGGACAGGGGAACCAGCCCCAGCATTTT.

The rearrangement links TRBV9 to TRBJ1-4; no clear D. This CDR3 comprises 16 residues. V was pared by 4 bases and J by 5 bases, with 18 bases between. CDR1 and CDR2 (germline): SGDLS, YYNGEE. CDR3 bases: TGTGCCAGCAGCCCCCAAGGTGGCGGTGACAATGAAAAACTGTTTTTT. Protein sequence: CASSPQGGGDNEKLFF.

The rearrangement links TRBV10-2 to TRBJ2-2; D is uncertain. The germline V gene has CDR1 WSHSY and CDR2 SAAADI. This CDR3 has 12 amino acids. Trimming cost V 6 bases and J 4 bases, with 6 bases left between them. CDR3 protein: CASSTGTGELFF. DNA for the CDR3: TGCGCCAGCAGCACCGGCACCGGGGAGCTGTTTTTT.

The CDR3 DNA reads as TGTGCCAGCAGCCAGGGGGCGCGAGACAGGGTAGACTACGAGCAGTACTTC. Translating gives CASSQGARDRVDYEQYF. The chain combines TRBV5-8 with TRBJ2-7, with 8 bases aligning to TRBD1. V dropped 4 bases and J dropped 3; count of bases not matched to a gene: 15. The germline CDR1 and CDR2 sequences are SGHTS and YDEGEE. This CDR3 has 17 amino acids. Filled out from reference TRBV5-8 and TRBJ2-7, the complete variable domain reads EAGVTQSPTHLIKTRGQQATLRCSPISGHTSVYWYQQALGLGLQFLLWYDEGEERNRGNFPPRFSGRQFPNYSSELNVNALELEDSALYLCASSQGARDRVDYEQYFGPGTRLTVT.

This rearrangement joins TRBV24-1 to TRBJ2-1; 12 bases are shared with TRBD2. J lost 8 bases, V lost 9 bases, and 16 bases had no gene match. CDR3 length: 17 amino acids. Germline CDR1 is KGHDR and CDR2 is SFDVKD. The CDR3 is CATSMITTSGSADEQFF. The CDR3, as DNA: TGTGCCACCTCTATGATAACGACTAGCGGGAGCGCCGATGAGCAGTTCTTC.

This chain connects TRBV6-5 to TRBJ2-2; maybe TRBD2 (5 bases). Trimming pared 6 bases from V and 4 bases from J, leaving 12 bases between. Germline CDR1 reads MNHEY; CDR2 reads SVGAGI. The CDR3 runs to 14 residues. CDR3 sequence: CASSPERGTGELFF. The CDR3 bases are TGTGCCAGCAGCCCCGAACGGGGCACCGGGGAGCTGTTTTTT.

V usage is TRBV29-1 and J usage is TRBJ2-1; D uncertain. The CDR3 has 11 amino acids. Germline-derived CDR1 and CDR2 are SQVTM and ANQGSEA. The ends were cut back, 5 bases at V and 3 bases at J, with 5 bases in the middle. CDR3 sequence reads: CSVIYYNEQFF. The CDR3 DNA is TGCAGCGTTATATACTACAATGAGCAGTTCTTC.

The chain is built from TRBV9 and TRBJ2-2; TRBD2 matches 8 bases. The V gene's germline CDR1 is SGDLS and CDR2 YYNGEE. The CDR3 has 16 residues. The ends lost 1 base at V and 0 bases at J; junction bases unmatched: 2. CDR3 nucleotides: TGTGCCAGCAGCGTAACTAGCGGACCGAACACCGGGGAGCTGTTTTTT. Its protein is CASSVTSGPNTGELFF.

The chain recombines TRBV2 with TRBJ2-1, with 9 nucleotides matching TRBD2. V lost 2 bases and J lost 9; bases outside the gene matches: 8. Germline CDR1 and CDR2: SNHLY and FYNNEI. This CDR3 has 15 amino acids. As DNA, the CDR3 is TGTGCCAGCAGTGAATTAGGGCTAGCGGGATCTGAGCAGTTCTTC. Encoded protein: CASSELGLAGSEQFF.

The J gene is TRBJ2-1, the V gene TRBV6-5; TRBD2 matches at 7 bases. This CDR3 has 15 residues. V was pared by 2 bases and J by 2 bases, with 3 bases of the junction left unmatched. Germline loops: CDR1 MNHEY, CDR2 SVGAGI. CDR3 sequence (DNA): TGTGCCAGCAGTTACCTAGGACTAGCCTACAATGAGCAGTTCTTC. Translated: CASSYLGLAYNEQFF.

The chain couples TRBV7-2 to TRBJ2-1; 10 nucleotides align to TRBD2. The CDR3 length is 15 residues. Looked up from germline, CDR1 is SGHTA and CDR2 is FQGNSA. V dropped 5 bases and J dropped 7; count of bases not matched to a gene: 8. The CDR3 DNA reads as TGTGCCAGCAGCCCCACTAGCGGGATCGGTAATGAGCAGTTCTTC. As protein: CASSPTSGIGNEQFF.

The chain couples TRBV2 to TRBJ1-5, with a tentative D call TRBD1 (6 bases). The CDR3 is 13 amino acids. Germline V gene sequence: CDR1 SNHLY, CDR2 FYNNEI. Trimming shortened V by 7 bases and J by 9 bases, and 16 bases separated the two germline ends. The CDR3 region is CASTLDQGMPQHF. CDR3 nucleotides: TGTGCCAGCACTCTGGACCAGGGGATGCCCCAGCATTTT.

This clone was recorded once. The CDR3 DNA reads TGTGCCAGCAGCGACCCTCGGCGGTACTCTGGAAACACCATATATTTT. This encodes CASSDPRRYSGNTIYF. V usage is TRBV2 and J usage is TRBJ1-3; no clear D gene. Trimming cost V 6 bases and J 0 bases, with 15 bases left between them. Per the germline V gene, CDR1 is SNHLY and CDR2 is FYNNEI. This CDR3 has 16 amino acids.

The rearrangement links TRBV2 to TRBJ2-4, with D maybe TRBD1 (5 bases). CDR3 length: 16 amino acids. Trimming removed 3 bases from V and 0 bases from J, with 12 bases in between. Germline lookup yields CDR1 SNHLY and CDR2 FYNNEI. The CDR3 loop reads CASSDLDILAKNIQYF. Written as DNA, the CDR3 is TGTGCCAGCAGTGACCTGGACATCTTAGCCAAAAACATTCAGTACTTC.

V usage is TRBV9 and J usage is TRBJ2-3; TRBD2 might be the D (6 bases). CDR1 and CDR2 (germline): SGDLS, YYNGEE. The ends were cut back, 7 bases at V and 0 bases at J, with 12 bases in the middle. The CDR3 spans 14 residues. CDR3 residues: CASDPGLSTDTQYF. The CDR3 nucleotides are TGTGCCAGCGACCCGGGACTCAGCACAGATACGCAGTATTTT.

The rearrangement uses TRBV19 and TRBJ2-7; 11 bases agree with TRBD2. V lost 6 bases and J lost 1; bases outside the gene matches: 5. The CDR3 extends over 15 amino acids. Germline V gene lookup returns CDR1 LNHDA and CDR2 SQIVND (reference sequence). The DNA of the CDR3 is TGTGCCAGTAGCGCCTCTAGCGGGAGGTCCTACGAGCAGTACTTC. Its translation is CASSASSGRSYEQYF.

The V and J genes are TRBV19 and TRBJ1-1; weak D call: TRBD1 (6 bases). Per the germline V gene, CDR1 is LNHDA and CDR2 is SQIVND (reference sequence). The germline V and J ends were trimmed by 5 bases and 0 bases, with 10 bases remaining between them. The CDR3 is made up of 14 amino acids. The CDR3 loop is CASSLGHLNTEAFF. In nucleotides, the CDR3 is TGTGCCAGTAGTCTGGGACACTTGAACACTGAAGCTTTCTTT.

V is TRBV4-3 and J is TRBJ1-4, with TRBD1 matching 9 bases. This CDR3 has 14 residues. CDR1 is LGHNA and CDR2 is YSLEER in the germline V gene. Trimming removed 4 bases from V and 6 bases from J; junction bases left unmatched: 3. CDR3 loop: CASSPGTGHEKLFF. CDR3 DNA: TGCGCCAGCAGCCCCGGGACAGGGCATGAAAAACTGTTTTTT.

CDR3 region: CASAERGLAGAETQYF. The CDR3 nucleotides read TGTGCCAGCGCTGAAAGAGGGCTAGCGGGAGCGGAGACCCAGTACTTC. This sequence joins TRBV21-1 and TRBJ2-5; the table's TRBD2 call for D was not verified on the DNA. TRBV21-1 constitutes a pseudogene. CDR3 size: 16 residues.